The 20 T cell receptor beta chains below all came from one sample that was sequenced in a study of blood T cell repertoires in COVID-19. The protocol was immunoSEQ multiplex PCR, while the TCRdb copy is restricted to in-frame clones and leaves out a portion. The table includes about 110,000 clones, around 88% detected once. The specimen sequenced was peripheral blood. These receptors all come from a middle-aged man with active or convalescent COVID-19.

This clone has only a few counts. This chain joins TRBV30 and TRBJ1-3, with D possibly being TRBD1 (5 bases). V was shortened by 7 bases and J by 0 bases, with 13 bases between the two germline ends. Germline-derived CDR1 and CDR2 are GTSNPN and SVGIG (reference sequence). The CDR3 has 14 amino acids. DNA of the CDR3: TGTGCCTTTCGCATCAGGGACTCTGGAAACACCATATATTTT. Amino acid sequence: CAFRIRDSGNTIYF. Variable domain in full (rest from reference TRBV30 and TRBJ1-3): SQTIHQWPATLVQPVGSPLSLECTVEGTSNPNLYWYRQAAGRGLQLLFYSVGIGQISSEVPQNLSASRPQDRQFILSSKKLLLSDSGFYLCAFRIRDSGNTIYFGEGSWLTVV.

This clone was detected only a few times. The chain has TRBV5-1 and TRBJ2-7; weak D call: TRBD1 (5 bases). CDR3 length: 14 amino acids. Between the trimmed V and J ends, which lost 4 bases and 5 bases, there was a span of 16 bases. Germline V gene data show CDR1 as SGHRS and CDR2 as YFSETQ. The CDR3 loop reads CASSPGANGDEQYF. CDR3 nucleotide sequence: TGCGCCAGCAGCCCTGGGGCTAACGGAGACGAGCAGTACTTC.

J is TRBJ2-7 and V is TRBV19, with 7 bases matching TRBD1. CDR1 and CDR2 from the germline V gene are LNHDA and SQIVND (reference sequence). The CDR3 sequence is 15 residues long. Trimming removed 4 bases from V and 7 bases from J; junction bases left unmatched: 13. CDR3 protein: CASSSARQGVGEQYF. The CDR3 region has the DNA TGTGCCAGTAGTAGCGCCCGACAGGGAGTGGGGGAGCAGTACTTC.

This clone has only a few counts. The chain couples TRBV7-8 to TRBJ2-7; the D is unclear. The CDR3 totals 14 residues. Trimming removed 2 bases from V and 1 base from J, with 9 bases in between. Germline CDR1 SGHVS, CDR2 FQNEAQ. The CDR3 region has the DNA TGTGCCAGCAGCTTAAGAGAGGAGTCCTACGAGCAGTACTTC. This sequence encodes CASSLREESYEQYF. The variable domain in full, completed from reference TRBV7-8 and TRBJ2-7, reads GAGVSQSPRYKVAKRGQDVALRCDPISGHVSLFWYQQALGQGPEFLTYFQNEAQLDKSGLPSDRFFAERPEGSVSTLKIQRTQQEDSAVYLCASSLREESYEQYFGPGTRLTVT.

The chain carries TRBV27 and TRBJ2-7; 11 nucleotides match TRBD1. This CDR3 has 13 amino acids. J was trimmed by 6 bases and V by 6 bases; bases with no gene match: 4. CDR1 MNHEY and CDR2 SMNVEV come from the germline V gene (reference sequence). CDR3 protein: CASRGTGGGEQYF. The CDR3 DNA is TGTGCCAGCAGGGGGACAGGGGGGGGCGAGCAGTACTTC.

The V call is TRBV30, the J call TRBJ1-1, with 9 bases matching TRBD1. V gave up 5 bases and J gave up 4 bases; unmatched junction bases: 5. Germline assignment: CDR1 GTSNPN and CDR2 SVGIG (reference sequence). The CDR3 is made up of 13 amino acids. The CDR3 nucleotides are TGTGCCTGGGACAGGGGGAGTAGCACTGAAGCTTTCTTT. Translating it yields CAWDRGSSTEAFF.

This clone was counted a single time. The DNA of the CDR3 is TGTGCCTGGACAGCGGGAGTGGGAGATACGCAGTATTTT. Translation gives CAWTAGVGDTQYF. V gene TRBV30 combines with J gene TRBJ2-3; 8 nucleotides agree with TRBD2. V shed 4 bases and J 5 bases; nucleotides not matched to a gene: 5. Germline V gene sequence: CDR1 GTSNPN, CDR2 SVGIG (reference sequence). This CDR3 is built from 13 residues.

This rearrangement joins TRBV29-1 to TRBJ2-3; 9 positions agree with TRBD2. The junction had 6 bases not matched to a gene; V was cut back by 3 bases and J by 5 bases. CDR3 length: 14 amino acids. Germline V gives CDR1 SQVTM, CDR2 ANQGSEA. The CDR3 loop reads CSVDVAGVEDTQYF. The CDR3 region has the DNA TGCAGCGTTGATGTAGCGGGAGTGGAAGATACGCAGTATTTT.

This clone was observed a single time. This rearrangement joins TRBV5-4 to TRBJ2-7; 7 positions agree with TRBD2. The germline V gene encodes CDR1 SGHNT and CDR2 YYREEE (reference sequence). With V trimmed by 1 base and J by 6 bases, 10 bases remained unmatched. CDR3 length: 15 residues. The CDR3 sequence is CASSLSWEGLREQYF. The CDR3 nucleotides read TGTGCCAGCAGCTTGAGCTGGGAGGGCCTTCGCGAGCAGTACTTC.

The V gene is TRBV11-2, the J gene TRBJ2-5; D may be TRBD2 (6 bases). The CDR3 is 13 amino acids. Germline CDR1 and CDR2: SGHAT and FQNNGV. The V end lost 5 bases, the J end lost 2 bases, and 9 bases lay between the germline ends. CDR3 region: CASSLRGQETQYF. The CDR3 nucleotides read TGTGCCAGCAGCCTACGGGGGCAAGAGACCCAGTACTTC.

V gene TRBV2 combines with J gene TRBJ2-5, with D perhaps TRBD2 (6 bases). Trimming pared 8 bases from V and 5 bases from J, leaving 12 bases between. Germline V gene data show CDR1 as SNHLY and CDR2 as FYNNEI. CDR3 length: 12 amino acids. CDR3 nucleotide sequence: TGTGCCAGCCGGGAGAGTTGGGAGACCCAGTACTTC. Translating gives CASRESWETQYF.

The chain joins TRBV6-6 to TRBJ2-1, with TRBD1 matching over 7 bases. The CDR3 is 13 amino acids. V lost 5 bases, J lost 3 bases, and 1 base stayed unmatched. Germline V gene lookup returns CDR1 MNHNY and CDR2 SVGAGI (reference sequence). The CDR3 loop reads CASSRDSYNEQFF. CDR3 nucleotide sequence: TGTGCCAGCAGTCGGGACAGCTACAATGAGCAGTTCTTC.

This chain joins TRBV4-1 and TRBJ2-5; the D gene is possibly TRBD2 (6 bases). The CDR3 covers 15 residues. Germline CDR1 MGHRA, CDR2 YSYEKL. The V and J ends lost 0 bases and 3 bases respectively, with 11 bases between them. The chain's CDR3 is CASSQDGTGEETQYF. The CDR3 region has the DNA TGCGCCAGCAGCCAAGACGGAACGGGAGAAGAGACCCAGTACTTC.

This chain joins TRBV12-3 or TRBV12-4 and TRBJ1-2; D uncertain. The CDR3 contains 11 residues. Trimming removed 3 bases at V and 8 bases at J, with 7 bases between. The CDR3 sequence: CASSFSRGYTF. CDR3 coding DNA: TGTGCCAGCAGTTTTAGTAGAGGCTACACCTTC.

The V call is TRBV18, the J call TRBJ2-4, with D possibly matching TRBD2 (5 bases). The CDR3 covers 14 residues. The germline gives CDR1 KGHSH, CDR2 LQKENI. The V end was cut by 5 bases, the J end by 6 bases, with 14 bases between. CDR3 in DNA: TGTGCCAGCTCATCGGGGTCCGGTGGAAACATTCAGTACTTC. Protein sequence: CASSSGSGGNIQYF. Filled out from reference TRBV18 and TRBJ2-4, the complete variable domain reads NAGVMQNPRHLVRRRGQEARLRCSPMKGHSHVYWYRQLPEEGLKFMVYLQKENIIDESGMPKERFSAEFPKEGPSILRIQQVVRGDSAAYFCASSSGSGGNIQYFGAGTRLSVL.

This clone was seen once. The chain recombines TRBV9 with TRBJ2-2; D might be TRBD2 (6 bases). Germline values: CDR1 SGDLS, CDR2 YYNGEE. Trimming took 1 base from V and 2 from J, leaving 12 bases between them. There are 16 residues in the CDR3. In DNA, the CDR3 is TGTGCCAGCAGCGTATATTTAGCGGTTAACACCGGGGAGCTGTTTTTT. This translates into CASSVYLAVNTGELFF.

The chain combines TRBV30 with TRBJ1-4, with unresolved D. The germline V gene encodes CDR1 GTSNPN and CDR2 SVGIG (reference sequence). The CDR3 loop spans 15 amino acids. The CDR3 DNA reads TGTGCACTCCGTCCGGGCCGACTAACGGGTGAAAAACTGTTTTTT. It translates to CALRPGRLTGEKLFF.

The gene calls are TRBV11-2 and TRBJ2-1; D unclear. Germline CDR1 reads SGHAT; CDR2 reads FQNNGV. The CDR3 runs 16 residues. V was trimmed by 4 bases and J by 5 bases, leaving 18 bases between them. The CDR3 DNA sequence: TGTGCCAGCAGCTCAGGTGGGCTCCTTAGGAACAATGAGCAGTTCTTC. As protein: CASSSGGLLRNNEQFF.

CDR3: CASSFDKNEQFF. In DNA form, the CDR3 reads TGTGCCAGCAGCTTCGACAAGAATGAGCAGTTCTTC. V gene TRBV11-3 combines with J gene TRBJ2-1; D uncertain. Trimming removed 3 bases at V and 7 bases at J, with 7 bases between. This CDR3 comprises 12 residues. Germline loops: CDR1 SGHNT, CDR2 YENEEA.

This clone has more than one count but fewer than ten. The V and J genes are TRBV9 and TRBJ2-7, with D perhaps matching TRBD1 (6 bases). V lost 0 bases and J lost 3, with 13 bases in between. The length of the CDR3 is 15 residues. Germline V lookup: CDR1 SGDLS, CDR2 YYNGEE. In DNA, the CDR3 is TGTGCCAGCAGCGTAGCCGAGACAGGAATCTACGAGCAGTACTTC. This translates into CASSVAETGIYEQYF.